This T cell receptor (beta chain) was documented in a study of blood T cell repertoires in COVID-19. Whole-study context: The study drew acute and convalescent COVID-19 samples from the United States, Italy and Spain. T cells, B-cell-depleted T cells, or PBMCs supplied cDNA or gDNA.

CDR1 SEHNR and CDR2 FQNEAQ come from the germline V gene (reference sequence). CDR3 length equals 14 residues. With V trimmed by 8 bases and J by 0 bases, 7 bases remained unmatched. In the authors' methods: How many nucleated cells were present was estimated from reference gene primer amplification. Repertoires were generated with immunoSEQ multiplex PCR, while TCRdb's copy carries only in-frame clones and drops some. The DNA gave D and trimming, while V, J and clone size come from that table. The sample yields some 150,000 clones, approximately 80% seen once. The clonotype was recovered from a human donor in a cohort sampled during active COVID-19. The chain uses TRBV7-9 and TRBJ2-7; 7 nucleotides align to TRBD1. Specimen: peripheral blood. The CDR3 DNA follows: TGTGCCAGCCGCCGGGACAGCGTCTCCTACGAGCAGTACTTC. It yields the protein CASRRDSVSYEQYF.